This passage covers 5 T cell receptor beta chains from one sample sequenced in a study of blood T cell repertoires in COVID-19. Clones were read by immunoSEQ multiplex PCR, and TCRdb kept only the in-frame ones, dropping some. This table has roughly 200,000 clones, about 88% appearing once. Sequenced material: peripheral blood. Source of these receptors: a woman aged 40-49 years who had recovered from COVID-19.

There are a few counts of this clone. The chain joins TRBV29-1 to TRBJ1-5, with TRBD1 matching 11 bases. This CDR3 contains 13 residues. Germline loops: CDR1 SQVTM, CDR2 ANQGSEA. The ends lost 8 bases at V and 4 bases at J; junction bases unmatched: 4. The chain's CDR3 is CSIGTGGNQPQHF. In DNA, the CDR3 is TGCAGCATCGGGACAGGGGGAAATCAGCCCCAGCATTTT.

The genes are TRBV11-2 and TRBJ2-1; TRBD1 might be the D (6 bases). Germline V gene sequence: CDR1 SGHAT, CDR2 FQNNGV. V was shortened by 4 bases and J by 9 bases, with 13 bases between the two germline ends. The CDR3 extends over 13 amino acids. The CDR3 nucleotides are TGTGCCAGCAGCTACAGTCTAGGGGGTGAGCAGTTCTTC. Its translation is CASSYSLGGEQFF.

This chain links TRBV12-3 or TRBV12-4 with TRBJ1-1; TRBD1 might be the D (5 bases). The CDR3 sequence is 13 residues long. V was shortened by 8 bases and J by 1 base, with 11 bases between the two germline ends. CDR3 protein: CASCQGWNTEAFF. The DNA of the CDR3 is TGTGCCAGCTGCCAGGGCTGGAACACTGAAGCTTTCTTT.

V usage is TRBV3-1 (or the pseudogene TRBV3-2) and J usage is TRBJ2-7; D is undetermined. The germline gives CDR1 LGHDT, CDR2 YNNKEL (reference sequence). V lost 4 bases to trimming and J lost 3 bases, with 16 bases between them. The CDR3 has 15 residues. The CDR3 DNA is TGTGCCAGCAGCCGGTCCGAGGATTTTGTCTACGAGCAGTACTTC. Protein: CASSRSEDFVYEQYF.

This chain links TRBV5-1 with TRBJ2-5, with D unclear. Germline V gives CDR1 SGHRS, CDR2 YFSETQ. The V end lost 3 bases, the J end lost 5 bases, and 17 bases lay between the germline ends. This CDR3 contains 15 residues. The CDR3 DNA follows: TGCGCCAGCAGCTCACACTCAGGCGACCGGGAGACCCAGTACTTC. Translation gives CASSSHSGDRETQYF.